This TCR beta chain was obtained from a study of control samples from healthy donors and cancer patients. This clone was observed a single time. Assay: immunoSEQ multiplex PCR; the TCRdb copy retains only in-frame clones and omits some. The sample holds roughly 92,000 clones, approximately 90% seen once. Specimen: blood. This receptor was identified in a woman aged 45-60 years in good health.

The CDR3 nucleotides read TGTGCCAGCAGTCCCCTAGTCCCCTACGAGCAGTACTTC. Translation: CASSPLVPYEQYF. The chain recombines TRBV7-2 with TRBJ2-7; D is unclear. The CDR3 contains 13 residues. Germline CDR1 and CDR2: SGHTA and FQGNSA. Trimming left V 6 bases short and J 2 bases short, with 11 bases between. Variable domain in full (rest from reference TRBV7-2 and TRBJ2-7): GAGVSQSPSNKVTEKGKDVELRCDPISGHTALYWYRQSLGQGLEFLIYFQGNSAPDKSGLPSDRFSAERTGGSVSTLTIQRTQQEDSAVYLCASSPLVPYEQYFGPGTRLTVT.